The clone carrying this TCR beta chain was seen ten or more times. Reverse transcription used about 500 ng RNA and constant-region primers for alpha and beta. Alpha and beta chain libraries were made separately by chain-specific third strand synthesis with multiplexing indices. Via MiXCR, TCRdb re-called the 5' RACE reads, giving one row per CDR3 protein. The sample lists some 20,000 distinct CDR3 sequences; roughly 9.5% were seen once. The data originate from a study of HIV-infected patients and healthy controls. The repertoire came from unfractionated whole blood and reflected all unsorted peripheral T cells. CDR3 length equals 15 residues. V was clipped by 6 bases and J by 1 base; unmatched bases: 7.

V usage is TRBV12-3 or TRBV12-4 and J usage is TRBJ1-2; 8 nucleotides match TRBD1. This TCR derives from an adult in good health. Sequenced input: blood. The CDR3 loop is CASRKGQGRNYGYTF. CDR3 nucleotides: TGTGCCAGCAGAAAAGGACAGGGACGTAACTATGGCTACACCTTC.